The T cell receptor beta chain described here comes from a study of cytomegalovirus exposure and HLA in healthy donors. 13 Jbeta primers and 60 Vbeta primers were used for the PCR. Data came from immunoSEQ multiplex PCR; TCRdb stores just in-frame clones and leaves some out. The sample table includes some 48,000 clones. The length of the CDR3 is 14 residues. CDR1 is PRHDT, CDR2 FYEKMQ, per germline (reference sequence). The V end lost 5 bases, the J end lost 9 bases, and 17 bases lay between the germline ends. The sequence derives from a woman between 40 and 55 years old in good health and CMV-seronegative. The sequencing sample was made of PBMCs. The chain recombines TRBV13 with TRBJ2-1; possible D gene TRBD1, 6 bases. In nucleotides, the CDR3 is TGTGCCAGCAGCCCTGGGACACCCTACGGTGAGCAGTTCTTC. The encoded protein is CASSPGTPYGEQFF.